A single sample is the source of the 31 T cell receptor beta chains below, sequenced in a study of blood T cell repertoires in COVID-19. The table came from immunoSEQ multiplex PCR; TCRdb's copy has only in-frame clones and leaves some out. Among 100,000 to 120,000 clones listed, roughly four fifths were seen once. The sequencing input was peripheral blood. The receptors here all came from a woman aged 80 or older with acute or convalescent COVID-19.

The chain uses TRBV7-8 and TRBJ1-5; 8 bases agree with TRBD1. CDR3 size: 15 residues. Germline CDR1 reads SGHVS; CDR2 reads FQNEAQ. J was trimmed by 3 bases and V by 2 bases; bases with no gene match: 3. The CDR3 DNA is TGTGCCAGCAGCTTATTGGACAGGGCCAATCAGCCCCAGCATTTT. It specifies CASSLLDRANQPQHF.

This sequence joins TRBV29-1 and TRBJ1-1; possibly TRBD1 for D (6 bases). The V end lost 6 bases, the J end lost 6 bases, and 17 bases lay between the germline ends. Germline-derived CDR1 and CDR2 are SQVTM and ANQGSEA. CDR3 length: 13 amino acids. The CDR3 DNA reads as TGCAGCGTGTGGGGGGGCAGGGTCTCTGAAGCTTTCTTT. This codes for CSVWGGRVSEAFF. The whole variable domain, filled in from reference TRBV29-1 and TRBJ1-1, reads SAVISQKPSRDICQRGTSLTIQCQVDSQVTMMFWYRQQPGQSLTLIATANQGSEATYESGFVIDKFPISRPNLTFSTLTVSNMSPEDSSIYLCSVWGGRVSEAFFGQGTRLTVV.

The rearrangement links TRBV5-6 to TRBJ1-2; no definite D call. Germline loops: CDR1 SGHDT, CDR2 YYEEEE. Deletions cut 5 bases from V and 2 bases from J, with 7 bases between. CDR3 length: 12 amino acids. CDR3 residues: CASRFLNYGYTF. The CDR3 region has the DNA TGTGCCAGCAGGTTCCTGAACTATGGCTACACCTTC.

The chain has TRBV7-2 and TRBJ2-1; 7 nucleotides line up with TRBD1. Per the germline V gene, CDR1 is SGHTA and CDR2 is FQGNSA. This CDR3 spans 16 amino acids. The V segment lost 1 base and the J segment 0 bases; nucleotides outside the gene matches: 3. This CDR3 reads CASSLVGTASYNEQFF. DNA for the CDR3: TGTGCCAGCAGCTTAGTCGGGACAGCCTCCTACAATGAGCAGTTCTTC.

The chain links TRBV29-1 to TRBJ2-5, with a tentative D call TRBD1 (7 bases). Germline-derived CDR1 and CDR2 are SQVTM and ANQGSEA. V was cut by 4 bases and J by 5 bases, with 20 bases left in between. This CDR3 has 15 residues. CDR3 amino acids: CSVGQGRLVRETQYF. DNA for the CDR3: TGCAGCGTTGGACAGGGTAGACTAGTGAGGGAGACCCAGTACTTC.

The genes are TRBV7-6 and TRBJ2-6; D remains unclear. The CDR3 runs 14 residues. Germline CDR1 and CDR2: SGHVS and FNYEAQ. Trimming shortened V by 5 bases and J by 2 bases, and 7 bases separated the two germline ends. The chain's CDR3 is CASSLRTGANVLTF. In DNA form, the CDR3 reads TGTGCCAGCAGCCTGAGGACTGGGGCCAACGTCCTGACTTTC.

This rearrangement joins TRBV5-1 to TRBJ2-5; perhaps TRBD2 as D (6 bases). Germline values: CDR1 SGHRS, CDR2 YFSETQ. V was clipped by 3 bases and J by 4 bases, with 16 bases between them. The CDR3 has 15 amino acids. The CDR3 loop reads CASSSRVVGGETQYF. The CDR3 bases are TGCGCCAGCAGCTCCAGGGTTGTGGGGGGAGAGACCCAGTACTTC.

The chain recombines TRBV19 with TRBJ2-5, with 13 bases aligning to TRBD2. Germline lookup yields CDR1 LNHDA and CDR2 SQIVND (reference sequence). V lost 1 base to trimming and J lost 3 bases; unmatched junction nucleotides: 17. The CDR3 runs to 21 residues. CDR3 sequence (DNA): TGTGCCAGTAGTATAGGAAAGGGGACTAGCGGGAAGAAAGTGGGAAAAGAGACCCAGTACTTC. It specifies CASSIGKGTSGKKVGKETQYF.

The rearrangement uses TRBV18 and TRBJ2-5, with 7 positions matching TRBD2. V trimming: 2 bases; J trimming: 4 bases; junction bases outside the gene matches: 4. Germline CDR1 reads KGHSH; CDR2 reads LQKENI. The CDR3 is made up of 14 amino acids. CDR3 nucleotide sequence: TGTGCCAGCTCACCAGTCCCTAGCGGAGAGACCCAGTACTTC. Amino acids: CASSPVPSGETQYF.

The chain employs TRBV7-2 and TRBJ1-6; 8 bases agree with TRBD1. The CDR3 totals 15 residues. Trimming removed 6 bases from V and 10 bases from J; junction bases left unmatched: 11. The germline gives CDR1 SGHTA, CDR2 FQGNSA. The CDR3 here is CASRTDRVNKSPLHF. The CDR3 bases are TGTGCCAGCAGGACGGACAGGGTGAACAAATCACCCCTCCACTTT.

The rearrangement joins TRBV5-1 to TRBJ2-7, with 10 nucleotides matching TRBD1. The germline CDR1 and CDR2 sequences are SGHRS and YFSETQ. Trimming at V came to 0 bases and at J to 6 bases, leaving 3 bases not matched to a gene. This CDR3 is 14 amino acids long. The CDR3 region has the DNA TGCGCCAGCAGCTTGGCCGGGGACAGGGGCGAGCAGTACTTC. It codes for CASSLAGDRGEQYF.

The V call is TRBV10-2, the J call TRBJ1-2; 11 positions agree with TRBD1. V dropped 7 bases and J dropped 4; count of bases not matched to a gene: 2. The CDR3 runs 13 residues. CDR1 is WSHSY, CDR2 SAAADI, per germline. CDR3 region: CASKGTGGYGYTF. The DNA for the CDR3 is TGCGCCAGCAAAGGGACAGGGGGCTATGGCTACACCTTC.

As regards this clone: The germline gene is not matched at one end of the junction; a read error may be the cause. The chain couples TRBV12-3 or TRBV12-4 to TRBJ2-7, with 8 bases that match TRBD2. The CDR3 totals 12 residues. The CDR3: CASSPRGGSKNF. The CDR3 DNA reads as TGTGCCAGCTCACCCCGGGGGGGAAGTAAGAACTTC.

The chain is built from TRBV5-1 and TRBJ2-3, with 8 bases identical to TRBD2. CDR3 length: 20 amino acids. In germline, CDR1 is SGHRS, CDR2 YFSETQ. The V segment lost 1 base and the J segment 5 bases; nucleotides outside the gene matches: 21. CDR3 DNA sequence: TGCGCCAGCAGCTTGAGGCCCCCCGATTTAGGTAGCGGGGAACGAGATACGCAGTATTTT. Translated, it gives CASSLRPPDLGSGERDTQYF. Full variable domain (remainder filled in from reference TRBV5-1 and TRBJ2-3): KAGVTQTPRYLIKTRGQQVTLSCSPISGHRSVSWYQQTPGQGLQFLFEYFSETQRNKGNFPGRFSGRQFSNSRSEMNVSTLELGDSALYLCASSLRPPDLGSGERDTQYFGPGTRLTVL.

The chain is built from TRBV7-9 and TRBJ2-5; 8 positions agree with TRBD2. The V and J ends lost 5 bases and 1 base, in that order; junction bases with no gene match: 6. CDR1 is SEHNR and CDR2 is FQNEAQ in the germline V gene (reference sequence). CDR3 length equals 15 residues. Here the CDR3 reads CASSPGLAVQETQYF. As DNA, the CDR3 is TGTGCCAGCAGCCCCGGACTAGCCGTCCAAGAGACCCAGTACTTC.

The rearrangement links TRBV28 to TRBJ2-1; 7 bases line up with TRBD2. The germline CDR1 and CDR2 sequences are MDHEN and SYDVKM. The CDR3 is 13 residues long. The V segment lost 5 bases and the J segment 8 bases; nucleotides outside the gene matches: 6. The CDR3 loop reads CASSPGGVHEQFF. Written as DNA, the CDR3 is TGTGCCAGCAGTCCTGGGGGGGTACATGAGCAGTTCTTC. Based on the CDR3 plus reference TRBV28 and TRBJ2-1, the full variable domain is DVKVTQSSRYLVKRTGEKVFLECVQDMDHENMFWYRQDPGLGLRLIYFSYDVKMKEKGDIPEGYSVSREKKERFSLILESASTNQTSMYLCASSPGGVHEQFFGPGTRLTVL.

This rearrangement joins TRBV6-1 to TRBJ2-1; D perhaps matches TRBD2 (6 bases). The length of the CDR3 is 13 residues. In germline, CDR1 is MNHNS, CDR2 SASEGT. V was pared by 2 bases and J by 6 bases, with 8 bases between. The CDR3 loop is CASSEWDSNEQFF. Written as DNA, the CDR3 is TGTGCCAGCAGTGAATGGGACTCCAATGAGCAGTTCTTC.

This CDR3 is CASSLPWTGARDTQYF. The DNA for the CDR3 is TGTGCCAGCAGCTTGCCCTGGACAGGAGCCAGGGATACGCAGTATTTT. The chain carries TRBV7-9 and TRBJ2-3; TRBD1 agrees at 7 bases. The CDR3 has 16 amino acids. Germline CDR1 SEHNR, CDR2 FQNEAQ (reference sequence). After removal of 3 bases from V and 6 bases from J, the junction contained 12 bases not matched to a gene. The full variable domain, completed using reference TRBV7-9 and TRBJ2-3, is DTGVSQNPRHKITKRGQNVTFRCDPISEHNRLYWYRQTLGQGPEFLTYFQNEAQLEKSRLLSDRFSAERPKGSFSTLEIQRTEQGDSAMYLCASSLPWTGARDTQYFGPGTRLTVL.

The chain recombines TRBV27 with TRBJ2-7; 8 bases map to TRBD2. Unmatched junction bases numbered 12, after V lost 5 bases and J lost 3 bases. Germline assignment: CDR1 MNHEY and CDR2 SMNVEV (reference sequence). The CDR3 extends over 16 amino acids. This chain's CDR3 is CASSLSLASGFYEQYF. The CDR3, as DNA: TGTGCCAGCAGTCTGTCCTTAGCTAGCGGGTTCTACGAGCAGTACTTC.

The chain recombines TRBV24-1 with TRBJ2-7, with D maybe TRBD2 (6 bases). Per the germline V gene, CDR1 is KGHDR and CDR2 is SFDVKD. CDR3 size: 16 residues. V lost 4 bases and J lost 0, with 15 bases in between. This CDR3 is CATSERRDGSSYEQYF. The CDR3 DNA sequence: TGTGCCACCAGTGAACGGCGGGACGGAAGCTCCTACGAGCAGTACTTC.

The chain carries TRBV6-5 and TRBJ1-1; TRBD1 matches at 8 bases. CDR1 and CDR2 (germline): MNHEY, SVGAGI. V lost 0 bases and J lost 11; bases outside the gene matches: 11. The CDR3 extends over 15 amino acids. The CDR3 is CASSYSTGDYRGAFF. For the CDR3, the DNA is TGTGCCAGCAGTTACTCGACAGGGGATTACAGGGGGGCTTTCTTT.

The CDR3: CASSDRGTYNEQFF. The CDR3 DNA reads TGTGCCAGCAGTGACAGGGGCACCTACAATGAGCAGTTCTTC. The chain has TRBV27 and TRBJ2-1; 8 nucleotides match TRBD1. CDR1 MNHEY and CDR2 SMNVEV come from the germline V gene (reference sequence). The CDR3 is 14 amino acids. Trimming removed 5 bases from V and 2 bases from J; junction bases left unmatched: 2.

The chain joins TRBV25-1 to TRBJ2-1, with D hard to call. Germline lookup yields CDR1 MGHDK and CDR2 SYGVNS. V lost 5 bases and J lost 0, with 20 bases in between. The CDR3 sequence is 18 residues long. This CDR3 is CASSPRSGLESSYNEQFF. CDR3 nucleotide sequence: TGTGCCAGCAGTCCCCGGTCTGGTCTTGAAAGCTCCTACAATGAGCAGTTCTTC. Supplemented by reference TRBV25-1 and TRBJ2-1, the full variable domain reads EADIYQTPRYLVIGTGKKITLECSQTMGHDKMYWYQQDPGMELHLIHYSYGVNSTEKGDLSSESTVSRIRTEHFPLTLESARPSHTSQYLCASSPRSGLESSYNEQFFGPGTRLTVL.

This clone was seen only a few times. The chain recombines TRBV4-2 with TRBJ1-5; D gene uncertain. This CDR3 has 14 amino acids. Germline V gene lookup returns CDR1 LGHNA and CDR2 YNFKEQ. The V and J ends lost 4 bases and 4 bases respectively, with 11 bases between them. The CDR3 sequence is CASSPVTENQPQHF. CDR3 DNA: TGTGCCAGCAGCCCGGTGACGGAGAATCAGCCCCAGCATTTT.

Of note for this clone: Germline and junction disagree at one end, which may indicate a read error. The V and J genes are TRBV25-1 and TRBJ1-2, with D perhaps matching TRBD1 (6 bases). The CDR3 loop spans 12 amino acids. The V gene's germline CDR1 is MGHDK and CDR2 SYGVNS. CDR3 DNA sequence: TGTGCCAGCACTGAACAGGGTCTTGGCTACACCTTC. This translates into CASTEQGLGYTF.

The chain has TRBV3-1 (or the pseudogene TRBV3-2) and TRBJ1-5, with a weak D call TRBD1 (5 bases). Trimming removed 4 bases at V and 7 bases at J, with 11 bases between. The CDR3 is 13 amino acids. Germline CDR1 and CDR2: LGHDT and YNNKEL (reference sequence). This CDR3 reads CASSPSQGQPQHF. CDR3 bases: TGTGCCAGCAGCCCAAGCCAGGGCCAGCCCCAGCATTTT.

The gene calls are TRBV5-1 and TRBJ2-7, with TRBD1 as a possible D gene (6 bases). The CDR3 is 15 residues long. Germline values: CDR1 SGHRS, CDR2 YFSETQ. Trimming shortened V by 3 bases and J by 4 bases, and 17 bases separated the two germline ends. Written as DNA, the CDR3 is TGCGCCAGCAGCTCGGTCACAGGGACGACTTACGAGCAGTACTTC. Translated, it gives CASSSVTGTTYEQYF.

V gene TRBV3-1 (or the pseudogene TRBV3-2) combines with J gene TRBJ2-3, with TRBD2 identical over 10 bases. In germline, CDR1 is LGHDT, CDR2 YNNKEL (reference sequence). This CDR3 has 19 amino acids. Trimming at V came to 0 bases and at J to 0 bases, leaving 9 bases not matched to a gene. The CDR3 sequence: CASSQDIRTSGSSTDTQYF. Here the CDR3 DNA reads TGTGCCAGCAGCCAAGATATTAGGACTAGCGGTTCTAGCACAGATACGCAGTATTTT.

The chain carries TRBV6-6 and TRBJ2-5, with D possibly being TRBD2 (5 bases). Germline CDR1 is MNHNY and CDR2 is SVGAGI (reference sequence). The CDR3 covers 11 residues. Trimming removed 5 bases at V and 11 bases at J, with 12 bases between. CDR3 DNA: TGTGCCAGCAGTCCCGGAGGAGAGCAGTACTTC. Protein product: CASSPGGEQYF.

The chain has TRBV2 and TRBJ2-3; 10 positions agree with TRBD2. The CDR3 runs 18 residues. Germline CDR1 SNHLY, CDR2 FYNNEI. The trim removed 6 bases at V and 4 bases at J, leaving 16 bases unmatched. This chain's CDR3 is CASRPEGASGRGADTQYF. CDR3 sequence (DNA): TGTGCCAGCAGACCAGAGGGGGCTAGCGGGAGAGGCGCAGATACGCAGTATTTT.

The genes are TRBV2 and TRBJ2-7; TRBD1 aligns across 8 bases. The germline gives CDR1 SNHLY, CDR2 FYNNEI. The V segment lost 6 bases and the J segment 6 bases; nucleotides outside the gene matches: 7. The CDR3 runs to 13 residues. The CDR3 nucleotides are TGTGCCAGCAGCGTGACAGGGGTCGGCGAGCAGTACGTC. It translates to CASSVTGVGEQYV.